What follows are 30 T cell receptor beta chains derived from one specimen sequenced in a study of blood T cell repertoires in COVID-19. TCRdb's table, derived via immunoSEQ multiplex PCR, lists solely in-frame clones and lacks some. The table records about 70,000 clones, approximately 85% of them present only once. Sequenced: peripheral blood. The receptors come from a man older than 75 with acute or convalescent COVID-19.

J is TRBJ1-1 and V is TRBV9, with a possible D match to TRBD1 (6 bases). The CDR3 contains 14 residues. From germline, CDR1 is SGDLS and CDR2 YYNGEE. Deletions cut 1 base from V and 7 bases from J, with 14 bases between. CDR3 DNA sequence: TGTGCCAGCAGCGTAAGCAGGGGACGTGGTGAAGCTTTCTTT. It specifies CASSVSRGRGEAFF.

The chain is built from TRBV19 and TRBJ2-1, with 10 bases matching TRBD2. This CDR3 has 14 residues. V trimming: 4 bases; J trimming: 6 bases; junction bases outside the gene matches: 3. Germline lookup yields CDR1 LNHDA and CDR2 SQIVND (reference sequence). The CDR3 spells CASSKLAGRNEQFF. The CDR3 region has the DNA TGTGCCAGTAGTAAACTAGCGGGACGCAATGAGCAGTTCTTC.

This CDR3 reads CAWSVTGSYEQYF. The CDR3 DNA reads as TGTGCCTGGAGTGTAACGGGTTCCTACGAGCAGTACTTC. The rearrangement joins TRBV30 to TRBJ2-7, with D unresolved. V gave up 0 bases and J gave up 1 base, with 7 bases separating them. The CDR3 runs to 13 residues. CDR1 GTSNPN and CDR2 SVGIG come from the germline V gene (reference sequence).

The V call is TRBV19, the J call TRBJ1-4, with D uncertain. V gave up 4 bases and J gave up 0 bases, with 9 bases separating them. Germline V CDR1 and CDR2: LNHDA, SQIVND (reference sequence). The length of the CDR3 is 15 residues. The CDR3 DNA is TGTGCCAGTAGTAGGCGGTTCGCAACTAATGAAAAACTGTTTTTT. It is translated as CASSRRFATNEKLFF.

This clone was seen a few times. In nucleotides, the CDR3 is TGTGCCACCAGTGCCCTGATAGGTAGCGACCAAGAGACCCAGTACTTC. Translated, it gives CATSALIGSDQETQYF. J is TRBJ2-5 and V is TRBV24-1; a possible D gene is TRBD2 (5 bases). V lost 5 bases and J lost 0, with 15 bases in between. Germline CDR1 KGHDR, CDR2 SFDVKD. There are 16 residues in the CDR3.

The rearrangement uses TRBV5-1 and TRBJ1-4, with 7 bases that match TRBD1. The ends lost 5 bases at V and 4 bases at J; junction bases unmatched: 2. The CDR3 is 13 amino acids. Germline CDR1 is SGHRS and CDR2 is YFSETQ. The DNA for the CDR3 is TGCGCCAGCAGTAGGGACAGTAATGAAAAACTGTTTTTT. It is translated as CASSRDSNEKLFF.

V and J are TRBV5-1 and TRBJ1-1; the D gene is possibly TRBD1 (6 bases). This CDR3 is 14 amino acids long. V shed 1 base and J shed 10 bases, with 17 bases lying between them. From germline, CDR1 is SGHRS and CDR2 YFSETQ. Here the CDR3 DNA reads TGCGCCAGCAGCTTGCAGGGTGAGGGGGAGGGAGCTTTCTTT. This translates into CASSLQGEGEGAFF.

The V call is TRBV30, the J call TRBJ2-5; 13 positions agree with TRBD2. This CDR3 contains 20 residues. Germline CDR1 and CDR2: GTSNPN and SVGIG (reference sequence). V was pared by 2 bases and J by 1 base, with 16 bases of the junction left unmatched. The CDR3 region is CAWSLPLGLAGEGGQETQYF. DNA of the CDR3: TGTGCCTGGAGTCTTCCTCTCGGACTAGCGGGAGAGGGGGGCCAAGAGACCCAGTACTTC.

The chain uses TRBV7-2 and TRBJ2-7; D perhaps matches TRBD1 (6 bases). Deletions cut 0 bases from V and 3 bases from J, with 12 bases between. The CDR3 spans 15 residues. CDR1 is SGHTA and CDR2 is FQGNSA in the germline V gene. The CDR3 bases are TGTGCCAGCAGCTTAGCGCCAGGGGCAAACTACGAGCAGTACTTC. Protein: CASSLAPGANYEQYF.

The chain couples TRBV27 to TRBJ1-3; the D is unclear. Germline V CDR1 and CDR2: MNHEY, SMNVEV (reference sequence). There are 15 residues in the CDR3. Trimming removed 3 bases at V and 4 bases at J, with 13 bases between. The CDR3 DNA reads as TGTGCCAGCAGTTTGCGTAGTCCAGGAGGAAACACCATATATTTT. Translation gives CASSLRSPGGNTIYF.

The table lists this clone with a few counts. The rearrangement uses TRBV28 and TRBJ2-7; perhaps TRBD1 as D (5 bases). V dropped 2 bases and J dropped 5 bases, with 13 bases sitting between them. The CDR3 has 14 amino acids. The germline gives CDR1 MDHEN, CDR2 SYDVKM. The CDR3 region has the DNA TGTGCCAGCAGTTTAAGGATCGTAGGGGACGAGCAGTACTTC. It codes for CASSLRIVGDEQYF.

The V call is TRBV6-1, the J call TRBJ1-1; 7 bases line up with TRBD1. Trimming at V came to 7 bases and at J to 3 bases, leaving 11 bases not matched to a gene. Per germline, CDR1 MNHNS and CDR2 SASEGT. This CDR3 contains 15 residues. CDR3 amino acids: CASTSPTGRHTEAFF. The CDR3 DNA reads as TGTGCCAGCACCTCTCCGACAGGGCGACACACTGAAGCTTTCTTT.

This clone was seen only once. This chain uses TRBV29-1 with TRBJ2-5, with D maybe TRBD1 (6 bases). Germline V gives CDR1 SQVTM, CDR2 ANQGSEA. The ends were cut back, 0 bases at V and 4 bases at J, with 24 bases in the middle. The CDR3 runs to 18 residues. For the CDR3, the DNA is TGCAGCGTTGAAGATCTCGTCCCAGGGGCACCACGGGGAGAGACCCAGTACTTC. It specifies CSVEDLVPGAPRGETQYF.

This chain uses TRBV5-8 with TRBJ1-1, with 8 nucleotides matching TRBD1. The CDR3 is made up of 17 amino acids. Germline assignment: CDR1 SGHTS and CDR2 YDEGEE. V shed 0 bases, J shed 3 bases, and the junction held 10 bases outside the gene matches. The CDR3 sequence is CASSLGGQGKRHTEAFF. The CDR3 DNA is TGTGCCAGCAGCTTGGGTGGACAGGGTAAGAGGCACACTGAAGCTTTCTTT.

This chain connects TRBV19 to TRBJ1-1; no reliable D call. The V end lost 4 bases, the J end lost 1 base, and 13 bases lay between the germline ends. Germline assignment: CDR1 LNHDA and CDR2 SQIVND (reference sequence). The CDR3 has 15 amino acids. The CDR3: CASSRSSMRNTEAFF. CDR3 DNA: TGTGCCAGTAGTAGGTCTTCTATGAGGAACACTGAAGCTTTCTTT.

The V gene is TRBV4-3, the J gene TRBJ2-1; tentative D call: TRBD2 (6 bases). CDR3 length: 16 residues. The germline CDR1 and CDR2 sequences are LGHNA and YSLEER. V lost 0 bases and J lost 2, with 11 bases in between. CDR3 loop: CASSQELARAYNEQFF. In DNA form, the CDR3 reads TGCGCCAGCAGCCAAGAACTAGCAAGAGCCTACAATGAGCAGTTCTTC.

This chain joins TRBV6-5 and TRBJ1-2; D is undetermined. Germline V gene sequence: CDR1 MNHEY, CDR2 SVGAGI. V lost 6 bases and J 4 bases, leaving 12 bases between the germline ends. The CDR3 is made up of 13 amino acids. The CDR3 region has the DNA TGTGCCAGCAGAATTCCGGGTCTCTATGGCTACACCTTC. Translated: CASRIPGLYGYTF.

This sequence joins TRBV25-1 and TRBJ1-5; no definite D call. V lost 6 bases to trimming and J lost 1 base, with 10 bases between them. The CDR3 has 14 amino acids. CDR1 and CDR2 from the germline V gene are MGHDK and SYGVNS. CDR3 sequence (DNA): TGTGCCAGCAGGCCCGACGGGAGCAATCAGCCCCAGCATTTT. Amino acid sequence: CASRPDGSNQPQHF.

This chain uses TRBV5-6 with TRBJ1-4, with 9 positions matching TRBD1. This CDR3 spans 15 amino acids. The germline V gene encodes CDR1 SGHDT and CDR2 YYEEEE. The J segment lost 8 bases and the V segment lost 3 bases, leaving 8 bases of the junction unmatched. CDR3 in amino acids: CASSSGAGTGEKLFF. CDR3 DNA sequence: TGTGCCAGCAGCTCGGGGGCCGGGACAGGGGAAAAACTGTTTTTT.

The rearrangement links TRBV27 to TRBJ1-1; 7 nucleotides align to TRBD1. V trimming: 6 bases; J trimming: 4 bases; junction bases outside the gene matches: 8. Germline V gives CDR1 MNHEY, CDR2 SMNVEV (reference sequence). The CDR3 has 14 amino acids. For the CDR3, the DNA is TGTGCCAGCAGCCCTACTTCAGGGGGCACTGAAGCTTTCTTT. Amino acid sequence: CASSPTSGGTEAFF.

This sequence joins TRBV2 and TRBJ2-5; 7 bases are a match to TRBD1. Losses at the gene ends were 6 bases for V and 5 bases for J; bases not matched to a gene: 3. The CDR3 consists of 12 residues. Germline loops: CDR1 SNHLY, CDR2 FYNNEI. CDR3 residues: CASRRGRETQYF. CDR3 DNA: TGTGCCAGCAGGAGGGGGCGGGAGACCCAGTACTTC.

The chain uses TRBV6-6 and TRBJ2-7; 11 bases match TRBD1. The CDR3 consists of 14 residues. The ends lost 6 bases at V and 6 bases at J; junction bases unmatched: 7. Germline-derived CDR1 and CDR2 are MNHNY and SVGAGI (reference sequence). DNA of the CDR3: TGTGCCAGCAGGGGGACAGGGGGTACGGGCGAGCAGTACTTC. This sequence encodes CASRGTGGTGEQYF.

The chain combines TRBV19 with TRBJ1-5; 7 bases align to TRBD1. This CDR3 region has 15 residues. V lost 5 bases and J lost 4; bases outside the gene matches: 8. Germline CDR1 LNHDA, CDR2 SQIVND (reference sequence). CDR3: CASSVLDRPNQPQHF. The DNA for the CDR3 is TGTGCCAGTAGTGTCTTGGACAGGCCTAATCAGCCCCAGCATTTT.

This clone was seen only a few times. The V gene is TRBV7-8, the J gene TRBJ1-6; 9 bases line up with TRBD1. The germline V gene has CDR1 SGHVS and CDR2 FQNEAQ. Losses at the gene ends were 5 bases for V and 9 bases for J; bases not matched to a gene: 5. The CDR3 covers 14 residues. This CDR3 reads CASSRTGVVSPLHF. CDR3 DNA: TGTGCCAGCAGCCGGACAGGGGTGGTTTCACCCCTCCACTTT.

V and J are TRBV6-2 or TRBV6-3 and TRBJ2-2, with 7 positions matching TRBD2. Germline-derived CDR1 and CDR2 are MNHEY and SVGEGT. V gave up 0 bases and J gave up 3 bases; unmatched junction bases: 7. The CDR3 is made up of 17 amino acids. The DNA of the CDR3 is TGTGCCAGCAGTTACTCGTCGGCGGGAGAGGACACCGGGGAGCTGTTTTTT. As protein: CASSYSSAGEDTGELFF.

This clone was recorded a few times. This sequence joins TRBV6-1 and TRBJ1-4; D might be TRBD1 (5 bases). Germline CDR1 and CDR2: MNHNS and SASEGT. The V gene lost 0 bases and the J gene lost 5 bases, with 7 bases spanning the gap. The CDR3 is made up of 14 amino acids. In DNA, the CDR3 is TGTGCCAGCAGTGAAGCCCAGGGAAATGAAAAACTGTTTTTT. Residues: CASSEAQGNEKLFF.

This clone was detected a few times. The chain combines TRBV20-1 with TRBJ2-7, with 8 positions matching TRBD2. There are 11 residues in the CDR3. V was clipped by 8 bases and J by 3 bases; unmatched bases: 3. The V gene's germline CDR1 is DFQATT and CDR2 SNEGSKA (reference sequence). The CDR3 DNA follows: TGCAGTCCCAGCGGGAGCTACGAGCAGTACTTC. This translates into CSPSGSYEQYF.

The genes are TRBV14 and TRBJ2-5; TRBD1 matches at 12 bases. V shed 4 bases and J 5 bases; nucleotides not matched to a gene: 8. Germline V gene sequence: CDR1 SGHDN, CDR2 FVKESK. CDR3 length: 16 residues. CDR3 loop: CASSPWGQGAVETQYF. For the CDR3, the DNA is TGTGCCAGCAGCCCCTGGGGACAGGGGGCCGTTGAGACCCAGTACTTC.

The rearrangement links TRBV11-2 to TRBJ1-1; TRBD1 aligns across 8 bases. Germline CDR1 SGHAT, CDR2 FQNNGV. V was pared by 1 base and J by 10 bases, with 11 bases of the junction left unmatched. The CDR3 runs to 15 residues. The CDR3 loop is CASSLGTGSRFGAFF. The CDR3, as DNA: TGTGCCAGCAGCTTAGGGACAGGGAGCCGATTCGGAGCTTTCTTT.

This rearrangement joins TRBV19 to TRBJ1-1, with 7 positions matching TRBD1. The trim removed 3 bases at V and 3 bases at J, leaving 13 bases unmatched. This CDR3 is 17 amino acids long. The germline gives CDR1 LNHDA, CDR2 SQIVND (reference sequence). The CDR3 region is CASSILSAGGRYTEAFF. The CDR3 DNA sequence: TGTGCCAGTAGTATTTTATCGGCAGGGGGGCGGTACACTGAAGCTTTCTTT.